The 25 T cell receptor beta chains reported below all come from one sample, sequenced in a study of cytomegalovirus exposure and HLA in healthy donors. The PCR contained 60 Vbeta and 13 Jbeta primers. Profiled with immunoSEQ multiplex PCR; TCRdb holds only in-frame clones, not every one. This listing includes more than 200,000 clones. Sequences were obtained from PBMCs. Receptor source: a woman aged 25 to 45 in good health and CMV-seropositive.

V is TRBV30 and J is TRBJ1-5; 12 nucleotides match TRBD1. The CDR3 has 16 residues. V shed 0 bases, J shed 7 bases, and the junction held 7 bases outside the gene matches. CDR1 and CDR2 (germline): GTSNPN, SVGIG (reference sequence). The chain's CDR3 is CAWSVWDRGLHQPQHF. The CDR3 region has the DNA TGTGCCTGGAGTGTATGGGACAGGGGGCTCCACCAGCCCCAGCATTTT.

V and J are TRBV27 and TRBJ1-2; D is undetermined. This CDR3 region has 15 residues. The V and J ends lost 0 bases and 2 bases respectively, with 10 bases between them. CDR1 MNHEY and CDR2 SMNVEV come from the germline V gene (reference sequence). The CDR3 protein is CASSLSATGNYGYTF. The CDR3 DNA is TGTGCCAGCAGTTTATCAGCGACGGGAAACTATGGCTACACCTTC.

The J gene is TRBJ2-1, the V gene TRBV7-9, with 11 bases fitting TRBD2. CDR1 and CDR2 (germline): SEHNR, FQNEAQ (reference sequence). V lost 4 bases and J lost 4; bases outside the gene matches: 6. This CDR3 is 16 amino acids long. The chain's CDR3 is CASSSAGLAVYNEQFF. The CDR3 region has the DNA TGTGCCAGCAGCTCGGCGGGACTAGCGGTATACAATGAGCAGTTCTTC.

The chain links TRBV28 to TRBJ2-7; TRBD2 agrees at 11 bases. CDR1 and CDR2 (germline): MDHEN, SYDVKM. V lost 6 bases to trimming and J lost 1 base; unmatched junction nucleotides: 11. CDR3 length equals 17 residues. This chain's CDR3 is CASSSATSGTRSYEQYF. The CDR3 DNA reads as TGTGCCAGCAGCTCTGCGACTAGCGGGACGAGGTCCTACGAGCAGTACTTC.

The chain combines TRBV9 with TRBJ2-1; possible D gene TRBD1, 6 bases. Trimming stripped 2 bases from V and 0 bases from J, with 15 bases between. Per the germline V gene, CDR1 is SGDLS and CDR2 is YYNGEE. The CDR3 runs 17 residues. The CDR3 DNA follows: TGTGCCAGCAGCGTCACACAGGGCTCTCGCTCCTACAATGAGCAGTTCTTC. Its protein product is CASSVTQGSRSYNEQFF.

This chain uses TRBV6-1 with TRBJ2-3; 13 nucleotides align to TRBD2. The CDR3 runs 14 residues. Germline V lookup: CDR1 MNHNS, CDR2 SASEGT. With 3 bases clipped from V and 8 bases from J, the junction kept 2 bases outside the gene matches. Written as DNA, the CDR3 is TGTGCCAGCAGTGAGGGACTAGCGGGGCGTACGCAGTATTTT. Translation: CASSEGLAGRTQYF.

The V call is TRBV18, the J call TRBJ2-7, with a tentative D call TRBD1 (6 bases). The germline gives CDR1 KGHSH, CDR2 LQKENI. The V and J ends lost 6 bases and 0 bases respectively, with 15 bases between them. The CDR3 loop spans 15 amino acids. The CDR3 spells CASSQDRLSSYEQYF. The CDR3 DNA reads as TGTGCCAGCTCCCAAGACAGGCTAAGCTCCTACGAGCAGTACTTC.

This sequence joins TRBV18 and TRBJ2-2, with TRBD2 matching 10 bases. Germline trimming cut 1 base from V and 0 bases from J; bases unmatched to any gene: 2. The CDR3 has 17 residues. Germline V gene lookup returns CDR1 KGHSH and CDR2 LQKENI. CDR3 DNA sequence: TGTGCCAGCTCACCACAAACTAGCGGGACGAACACCGGGGAGCTGTTTTTT. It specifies CASSPQTSGTNTGELFF.

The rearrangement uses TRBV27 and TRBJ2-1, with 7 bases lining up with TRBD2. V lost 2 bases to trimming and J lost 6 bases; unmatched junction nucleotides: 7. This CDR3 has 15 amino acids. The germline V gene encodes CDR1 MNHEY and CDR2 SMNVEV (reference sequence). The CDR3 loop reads CASSLRSGTGNEQFF. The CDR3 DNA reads TGTGCCAGCAGTTTACGGAGCGGGACCGGCAATGAGCAGTTCTTC.

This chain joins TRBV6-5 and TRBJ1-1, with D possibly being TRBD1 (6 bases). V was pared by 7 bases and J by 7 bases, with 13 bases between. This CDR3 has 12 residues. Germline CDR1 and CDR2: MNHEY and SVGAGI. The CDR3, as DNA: TGTGCCAGCATGCAGGGGCACGGTGAAGCTTTCTTT. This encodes CASMQGHGEAFF.

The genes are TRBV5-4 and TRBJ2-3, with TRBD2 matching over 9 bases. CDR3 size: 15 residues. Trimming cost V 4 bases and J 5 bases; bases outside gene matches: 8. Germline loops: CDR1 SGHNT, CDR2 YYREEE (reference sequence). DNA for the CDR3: TGTGCCAGCAGCGATCTAGCGGGGATCGAAGATACGCAGTATTTT. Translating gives CASSDLAGIEDTQYF.

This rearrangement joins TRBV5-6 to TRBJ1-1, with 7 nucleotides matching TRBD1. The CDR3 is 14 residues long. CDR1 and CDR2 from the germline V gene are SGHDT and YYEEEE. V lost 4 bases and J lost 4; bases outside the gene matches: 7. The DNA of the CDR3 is TGTGCCAGCAGCCAAGGGACAGATCGCACTGAAGCTTTCTTT. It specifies CASSQGTDRTEAFF.

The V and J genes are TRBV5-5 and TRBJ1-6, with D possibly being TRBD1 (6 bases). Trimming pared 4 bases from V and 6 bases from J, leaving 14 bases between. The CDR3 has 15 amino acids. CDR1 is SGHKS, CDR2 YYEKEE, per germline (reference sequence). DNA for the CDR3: TGTGCCAGCAGCAGCCCTGGGACACCTAATTCACCCCTCCACTTT. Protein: CASSSPGTPNSPLHF.

The CDR3 nucleotides are TGTGCCAGCAGCCTTAGAGGCAACATGAACACTGAAGCTTTCTTT. It is translated as CASSLRGNMNTEAFF. The rearrangement uses TRBV7-9 and TRBJ1-1; D gene unclear. The CDR3 covers 15 residues. V lost 5 bases, J lost 0 bases, and 13 bases lay in between. Germline V CDR1 and CDR2: SEHNR, FQNEAQ (reference sequence).

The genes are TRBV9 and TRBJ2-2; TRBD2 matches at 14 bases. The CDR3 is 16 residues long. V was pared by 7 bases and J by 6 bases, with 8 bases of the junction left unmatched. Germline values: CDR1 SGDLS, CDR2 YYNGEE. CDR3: CASRLEGLAGAGELFF. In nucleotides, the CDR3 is TGTGCCAGCCGTCTGGAGGGACTAGCGGGGGCCGGGGAGCTGTTTTTT.

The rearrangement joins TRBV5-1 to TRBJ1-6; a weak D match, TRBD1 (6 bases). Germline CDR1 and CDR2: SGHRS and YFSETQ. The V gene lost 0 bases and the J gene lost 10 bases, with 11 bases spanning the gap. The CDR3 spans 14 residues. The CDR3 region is CASSLEQGRSPLHF. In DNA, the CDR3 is TGCGCCAGCAGCTTGGAACAGGGAAGATCACCCCTCCACTTT.

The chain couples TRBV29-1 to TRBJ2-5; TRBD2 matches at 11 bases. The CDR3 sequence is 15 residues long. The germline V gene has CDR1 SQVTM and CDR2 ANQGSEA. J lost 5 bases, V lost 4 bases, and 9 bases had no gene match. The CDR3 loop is CSVVRSGGAQETQYF. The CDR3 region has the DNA TGCAGCGTTGTCCGTAGCGGGGGGGCCCAGGAGACCCAGTACTTC.

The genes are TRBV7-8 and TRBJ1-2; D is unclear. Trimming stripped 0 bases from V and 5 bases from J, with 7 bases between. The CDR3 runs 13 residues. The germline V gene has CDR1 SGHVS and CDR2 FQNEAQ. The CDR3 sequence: CASSLAGEYGYTF. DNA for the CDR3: TGTGCCAGCAGCTTAGCGGGAGAGTATGGCTACACCTTC.

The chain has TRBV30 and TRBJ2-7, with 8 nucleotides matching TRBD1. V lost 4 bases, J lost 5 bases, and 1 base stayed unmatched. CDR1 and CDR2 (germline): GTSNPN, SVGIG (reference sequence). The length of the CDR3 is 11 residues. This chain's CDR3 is CAWTGGHEQYF. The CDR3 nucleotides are TGTGCCTGGACAGGGGGCCACGAGCAGTACTTC.

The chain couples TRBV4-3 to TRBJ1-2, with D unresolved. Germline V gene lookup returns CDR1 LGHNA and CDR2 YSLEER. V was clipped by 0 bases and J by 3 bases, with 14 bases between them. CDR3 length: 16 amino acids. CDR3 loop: CASSQDQVGSYYGYTF. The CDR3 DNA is TGCGCCAGCAGCCAAGATCAAGTAGGGAGTTACTATGGCTACACCTTC.

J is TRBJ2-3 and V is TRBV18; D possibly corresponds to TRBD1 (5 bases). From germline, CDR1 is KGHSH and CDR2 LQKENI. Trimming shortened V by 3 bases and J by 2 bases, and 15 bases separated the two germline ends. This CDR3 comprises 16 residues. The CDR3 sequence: CASSPRAGSSTDTQYF. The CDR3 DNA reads TGTGCCAGCTCACCTAGGGCAGGGTCCTCCACAGATACGCAGTATTTT.

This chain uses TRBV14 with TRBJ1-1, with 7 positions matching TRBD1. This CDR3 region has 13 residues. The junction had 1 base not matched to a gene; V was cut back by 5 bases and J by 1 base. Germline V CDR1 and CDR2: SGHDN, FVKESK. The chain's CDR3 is CASSGQENTEAFF. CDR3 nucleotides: TGTGCCAGCAGCGGACAGGAGAACACTGAAGCTTTCTTT.

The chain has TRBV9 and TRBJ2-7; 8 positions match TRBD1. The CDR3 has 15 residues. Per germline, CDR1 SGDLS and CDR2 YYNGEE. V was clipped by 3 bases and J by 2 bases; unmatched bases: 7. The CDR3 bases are TGTGCCAGCAGCGGGCAGGGGGCGGGCACCTACGAGCAGTACTTC. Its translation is CASSGQGAGTYEQYF.

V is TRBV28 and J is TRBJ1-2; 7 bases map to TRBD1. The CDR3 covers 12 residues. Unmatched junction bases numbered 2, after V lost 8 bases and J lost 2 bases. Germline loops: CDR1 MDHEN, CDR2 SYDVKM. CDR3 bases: TGTGCCAGCCTGACAGGGAACTATGGCTACACCTTC. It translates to CASLTGNYGYTF.

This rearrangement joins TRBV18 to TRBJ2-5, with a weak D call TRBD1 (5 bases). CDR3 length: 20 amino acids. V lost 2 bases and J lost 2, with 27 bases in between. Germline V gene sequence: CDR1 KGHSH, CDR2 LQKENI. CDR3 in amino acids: CASSPSSREISSTDQETQYF. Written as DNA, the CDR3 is TGTGCCAGCTCACCAAGCTCCAGGGAAATCAGTTCTACCGATCAAGAGACCCAGTACTTC. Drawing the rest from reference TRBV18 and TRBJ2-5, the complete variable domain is NAGVMQNPRHLVRRRGQEARLRCSPMKGHSHVYWYRQLPEEGLKFMVYLQKENIIDESGMPKERFSAEFPKEGPSILRIQQVVRGDSAAYFCASSPSSREISSTDQETQYFGPGTRLLVL.